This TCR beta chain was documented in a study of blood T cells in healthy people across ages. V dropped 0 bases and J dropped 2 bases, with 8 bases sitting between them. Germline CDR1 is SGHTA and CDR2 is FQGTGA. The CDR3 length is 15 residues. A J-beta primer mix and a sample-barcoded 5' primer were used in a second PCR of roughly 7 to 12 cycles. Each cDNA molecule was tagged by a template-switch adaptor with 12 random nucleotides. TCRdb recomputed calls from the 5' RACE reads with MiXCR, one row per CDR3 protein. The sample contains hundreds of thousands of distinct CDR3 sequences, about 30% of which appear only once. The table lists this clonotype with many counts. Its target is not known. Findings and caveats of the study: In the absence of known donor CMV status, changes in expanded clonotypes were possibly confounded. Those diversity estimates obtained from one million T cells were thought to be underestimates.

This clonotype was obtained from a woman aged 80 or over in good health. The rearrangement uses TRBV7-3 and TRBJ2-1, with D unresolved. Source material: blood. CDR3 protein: CASSLTSVPYNEQFF. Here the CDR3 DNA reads TGTGCCAGCAGCTTAACGTCCGTTCCCTACAATGAGCAGTTCTTC.